The entry below describes one T cell receptor (beta chain). Its antigen is not known. One end of the junction is discordant with germline, which a read error may explain. The data stem from a study of blood T cells in healthy people across ages. Study conclusions and caveats: Versus aged donors, long-lived donors had higher diversity and more naive CD4+ cells. Researchers report that TCR beta diversity correlated strongly with naive T cell percentage.

Germline V gives CDR1 MGHDK, CDR2 SYGVNS. This CDR3 contains 15 residues. Next came a second PCR, run for roughly 6 to 11 cycles, which used a sample-barcoded 5' primer along with a J-beta primer mix. A template-switch adaptor containing 12 random nucleotides labeled each cDNA molecule. Via MiXCR, TCRdb re-called the 5' RACE reads, giving one row per CDR3 protein. Among about 570,000 distinct CDR3 sequences listed, 27% were seen once. The sequencing input was blood. The TCR sequence derives from a woman between 70 and 85 years old in good health. V is TRBV25-1 and J is TRBJ2-3; a possible D gene is TRBD1 (6 bases). The CDR3 sequence: CTSSEGTSSTDTQYF. CDR3 DNA: TGTACCAGCAGTGAAGGGACATCGAGCACAGATACGCAGTATTTT.